These 24 T cell receptor beta chains share one sample of origin, sequenced in a study of HIV-infected children after antiretroviral therapy interruption. Treatment indicated: PENTA 11 planned treatment interruption arm or continuous ART arm. Unique molecular identifiers were included in an RNA-based 3' RACE TCR library. One entry per CDR3 protein results from TCRdb running MiXCR on the 3' RACE reads. The sample records fewer than 8,000 distinct CDR3 sequences, 15% to 20% being singletons. Sequences were derived from CD45RO+ CD8+ T cells from PBMCs, pooled from several time points, sampled from a donor given antiretroviral therapy, either interrupted or continuous. The subset is: memory CD8+ CD45RO+ CD45RA- T cells. These receptors were collected from a pool of human donors with HIV.

The DNA for the CDR3 is TGTGCCAGCAGCTTTGGGTCCCTGGTTCATCCAGATACGCAGTATTTT. Protein product: CASSFGSLVHPDTQYF. The chain employs TRBV7-2 and TRBJ2-3; D unclear. Deletions cut 3 bases from V and 4 bases from J, with 17 bases between. CDR3 length: 16 residues. The V gene's germline CDR1 is SGHTA and CDR2 FQGNSA.

This clonotype was recorded at least ten times. This chain joins TRBV7-9 and TRBJ1-1, with D possibly TRBD1 on 6 matching bases. Germline CDR1 reads SEHNR; CDR2 reads FQNEAQ (reference sequence). The CDR3 runs to 15 residues. With 5 bases removed from V and 5 bases from J, the gap between germline ends came to 18 bases. The CDR3 sequence: CASSPSWGAGTEAFF. DNA for the CDR3: TGTGCCAGCAGCCCCTCATGGGGGGCTGGGACTGAAGCTTTCTTT.

This clonotype qualifies as medium-sized. The chain has TRBV12-3 or TRBV12-4 and TRBJ2-7; D is unclear. The CDR3 consists of 13 residues. V was trimmed by 5 bases and J by 0 bases, leaving 8 bases between them. CDR3 nucleotides: TGTGCCAGCAGTGGGCTAGGCTCCTACGAGCAGTACTTC. Its protein is CASSGLGSYEQYF.

In its sample, this clonotype is medium-sized. The chain employs TRBV12-3 or TRBV12-4 and TRBJ1-1; 7 positions match TRBD1. V was clipped by 3 bases and J by 3 bases; unmatched bases: 1. The CDR3 is made up of 13 amino acids. The DNA for the CDR3 is TGTGCCAGCAGTTTGGGACAGTACACTGAAGCTTTCTTT. This translates into CASSLGQYTEAFF.

This clonotype has more than one count but fewer than ten. The rearrangement uses TRBV12-5 and TRBJ2-2, with 7 bases identical to TRBD2. The V gene end was trimmed by 6 bases and the J gene end by 5 bases; junction bases not matched to a gene: 12. The CDR3 is made up of 16 amino acids. Germline-derived CDR1 and CDR2 are LGHNT and FRNRAP. The chain's CDR3 is CASGAGQTPSTGELFF. CDR3 DNA sequence: TGTGCTAGTGGAGCGGGGCAGACCCCCTCAACCGGGGAGCTGTTTTTT.

The V call is TRBV29-1, the J call TRBJ2-7, with D tentatively TRBD1 or TRBD2 (5 bases each). The germline CDR1 and CDR2 sequences are SQVTM and ANQGSEA. The ends were cut back, 4 bases at V and 6 bases at J, with 13 bases in the middle. This CDR3 has 12 amino acids. The CDR3 loop is CSVAPGSGEQYF. CDR3 nucleotides: TGCAGCGTTGCGCCAGGGAGCGGCGAGCAGTACTTC.

This clonotype was observed at least ten times. In nucleotides, the CDR3 is TGCAGTGCTCCCCAGCGATGGGGGGGCACAGATACGCAGTATTTT. Protein sequence: CSAPQRWGGTDTQYF. The V gene is TRBV20-1, the J gene TRBJ2-3, with D maybe TRBD2 (6 bases). The CDR3 spans 15 residues. Germline V CDR1 and CDR2: DFQATT, SNEGSKA (reference sequence). V was trimmed by 5 bases and J by 1 base, leaving 16 bases between them.

This clonotype was recorded at least ten times. This sequence joins TRBV7-9 and TRBJ1-5; D remains ambiguous. CDR1 SEHNR and CDR2 FQNEAQ come from the germline V gene (reference sequence). Between the trimmed V and J ends, which lost 5 bases and 0 bases, there was a span of 11 bases. The CDR3 consists of 15 residues. The CDR3 is CASSPVGLSNQPQHF. The CDR3 bases are TGTGCCAGCAGCCCTGTCGGTCTTAGCAATCAGCCCCAGCATTTT.

The chain carries TRBV11-3 and TRBJ1-1; no clear D gene. V gave up 11 bases and J gave up 4 bases, with 14 bases separating them. The length of the CDR3 is 12 residues. The germline CDR1 and CDR2 sequences are SGHNT and YENEEA. CDR3 in DNA: TGTGCCCGCGGCTGGCTGCCCACTGAAGCTTTCTTT. Translation gives CARGWLPTEAFF.

This clonotype was found many times. The J gene is TRBJ2-3, the V gene TRBV7-3, with a weak D call TRBD2 (5 bases). This CDR3 region has 16 residues. The germline gives CDR1 SGHTA, CDR2 FQGTGA. The V gene lost 5 bases and the J gene lost 1 base, with 16 bases spanning the gap. DNA for the CDR3: TGTGCCAGCAGCCGCGAAAGACTACCGCGCACAGATACGCAGTATTTT. Protein: CASSRERLPRTDTQYF.

The chain links TRBV27 to TRBJ1-6, with D unclear. The CDR3 has 15 residues. Germline lookup yields CDR1 MNHEY and CDR2 SMNVEV (reference sequence). V was shortened by 4 bases and J by 9 bases, with 16 bases between the two germline ends. The CDR3 reads CASSSGPYGISPLHF. In DNA form, the CDR3 reads TGTGCCAGCAGTTCGGGCCCTTACGGAATTTCACCCCTCCACTTT.

This clonotype is labeled as medium-sized (0.01 to 0.1%). The chain is built from TRBV6-6 and TRBJ1-1, with TRBD1 identical over 8 bases. V dropped 4 bases and J dropped 6; count of bases not matched to a gene: 13. The V gene's germline CDR1 is MNHNY and CDR2 SVGAGI (reference sequence). This CDR3 spans 16 amino acids. CDR3 DNA sequence: TGTGCCAGCAGTTCTTCCCGGACAGGGCGGTGGGCTGAAGCTTTCTTT. Translating it yields CASSSSRTGRWAEAFF.

This clonotype has a count of ten or more. J is TRBJ2-1 and V is TRBV5-6, with D perhaps TRBD2 (6 bases). This CDR3 has 12 amino acids. The V and J ends lost 5 bases and 6 bases respectively, with 9 bases between them. Germline lookup yields CDR1 SGHDT and CDR2 YYEEEE. The CDR3 loop is CASRGLANEQFF. CDR3 nucleotide sequence: TGTGCCAGCAGGGGACTGGCCAATGAGCAGTTCTTC.

This clonotype was counted at least ten times. This rearrangement joins TRBV6-6 to TRBJ2-4; 11 nucleotides match TRBD2. CDR1 and CDR2 (germline): MNHNY, SVGAGI (reference sequence). CDR3 length equals 16 residues. V trimming: 0 bases; J trimming: 6 bases; junction bases outside the gene matches: 4. This CDR3 reads CASSYSLAGGPNIQYF. Here the CDR3 DNA reads TGTGCCAGCAGTTACTCTCTAGCGGGAGGCCCAAACATTCAGTACTTC.

In its sample, this clonotype was seen a few times. The CDR3 spells CSARDGRVGTEAFF. The CDR3 DNA follows: TGCAGCGCTAGGGACGGTCGCGTGGGGACTGAAGCTTTCTTT. The chain combines TRBV29-1 with TRBJ1-1; a weak D match, TRBD1 (5 bases). V lost 7 bases to trimming and J lost 5 bases, with 20 bases between them. Germline V CDR1 and CDR2: SQVTM, ANQGSEA. CDR3 length: 14 residues.

J is TRBJ2-1 and V is TRBV18; 8 nucleotides align to TRBD2. Germline lookup yields CDR1 KGHSH and CDR2 LQKENI. The CDR3 consists of 15 residues. V trimming: 1 base; J trimming: 8 bases; junction bases outside the gene matches: 7. The DNA for the CDR3 is TGTGCCAGCTCACCACTTAGCGGGGAGATTCATGAGCAGTTCTTC. This codes for CASSPLSGEIHEQFF.

This clonotype is labeled as large (0.1 to 1%). This chain joins TRBV2 and TRBJ1-5; D unclear. The CDR3 length is 15 residues. The germline gives CDR1 SNHLY, CDR2 FYNNEI. The V end was cut by 3 bases, the J end by 5 bases, with 14 bases between. The CDR3 region is CASSDGLTTDQPQHF. The CDR3 DNA is TGTGCCAGCAGTGATGGACTCACAACAGATCAGCCCCAGCATTTT.

Many counts were recorded for this clonotype. The CDR3 here is CATSDTGLRETQYF. The CDR3 DNA sequence: TGTGCCACCAGTGATACGGGGCTGAGAGAGACCCAGTACTTC. The chain combines TRBV24-1 with TRBJ2-5; D is tentatively TRBD1 or TRBD2 (5 bases each). The germline V gene encodes CDR1 KGHDR and CDR2 SFDVKD. V shed 3 bases and J shed 4 bases, with 11 bases lying between them. The CDR3 has 14 amino acids.

A single count supports this clonotype. This chain joins TRBV18 and TRBJ2-4; tentatively, D is TRBD1 (5 bases). In germline, CDR1 is KGHSH, CDR2 LQKENI. Between the trimmed V and J ends, which lost 5 bases and 0 bases, there was a span of 14 bases. This CDR3 has 16 residues. CDR3 DNA sequence: TGTGCCAGCTCAAGGGGCAGCATCCTAGCCAAAAACATTCAGTACTTC. Protein product: CASSRGSILAKNIQYF.

This clonotype was seen ten or more times. The rearrangement links TRBV6-2 or TRBV6-3 to TRBJ2-7, with D possibly matching TRBD1 (6 bases). In germline, CDR1 is MNHEY, CDR2 SVGEGT. Trimming left V 9 bases short and J 1 base short, with 16 bases between. The CDR3 runs 14 residues. The CDR3 sequence is CASSQGRSSYEQYF. For the CDR3, the DNA is TGTGCCAGTTCACAGGGAAGGTCGTCCTACGAGCAGTACTTC.

This clonotype ranks as medium-sized (0.01 to 0.1%). Sequence at one end of the junction differs from germline and may be a read error. The rearrangement joins TRBV19 to TRBJ1-5; a weak D match, TRBD1 (6 bases). Germline CDR1 LNHDA, CDR2 SQIVND (reference sequence). This CDR3 region has 14 residues. This CDR3 reads CASSQRDNNQAPLF. Written as DNA, the CDR3 is TGTGCCAGCAGTCAACGGGACAACAACCAGGCTCCGCTTTTT. The full variable domain, its missing parts supplied by reference TRBV19 and TRBJ1-5, is DGGITQSPKYLFRKEGQNVTLSCEQNLNHDAMYWYRQDPGQGLRLIYYSQIVNDFQKGDIAEGYSVSREKKESFPLTVTSAQKNPTAFYLCASSQRDNNQAPLFGDGTRLSIL.

This clonotype was recorded at least ten times. The chain is built from TRBV10-3 and TRBJ1-4, with D unclear. Germline loops: CDR1 ENHRY, CDR2 SYGVKD. Between the trimmed V and J ends, which lost 6 bases and 8 bases, there was a span of 10 bases. CDR3 size: 12 residues. This chain's CDR3 is CAISALGEKLFF. CDR3 bases: TGTGCCATCAGCGCCTTGGGGGAAAAACTGTTTTTT.

Within the sample, this clonotype is medium-sized. The genes are TRBV6-4 and TRBJ2-6, with D hard to call. Germline V gene lookup returns CDR1 MRHNA and CDR2 SNTAGT. Trimming left V 2 bases short and J 0 bases short, with 8 bases between. This CDR3 has 16 amino acids. In DNA, the CDR3 is TGTGCCAGCAGTGACGTCCGGCCCTCTGGGGCCAACGTCCTGACTTTC. It yields the protein CASSDVRPSGANVLTF.

This clonotype was found many times. The chain couples TRBV28 to TRBJ1-4; 11 bases match TRBD1. Unmatched junction bases numbered 9, after V lost 5 bases and J lost 10 bases. The CDR3 is 15 residues long. CDR1 MDHEN and CDR2 SYDVKM come from the germline V gene. CDR3 sequence (DNA): TGTGCCAGCAGTCCAAATGGGGGGACAGGGGGAAAACTGTTTTTT. Protein sequence: CASSPNGGTGGKLFF.